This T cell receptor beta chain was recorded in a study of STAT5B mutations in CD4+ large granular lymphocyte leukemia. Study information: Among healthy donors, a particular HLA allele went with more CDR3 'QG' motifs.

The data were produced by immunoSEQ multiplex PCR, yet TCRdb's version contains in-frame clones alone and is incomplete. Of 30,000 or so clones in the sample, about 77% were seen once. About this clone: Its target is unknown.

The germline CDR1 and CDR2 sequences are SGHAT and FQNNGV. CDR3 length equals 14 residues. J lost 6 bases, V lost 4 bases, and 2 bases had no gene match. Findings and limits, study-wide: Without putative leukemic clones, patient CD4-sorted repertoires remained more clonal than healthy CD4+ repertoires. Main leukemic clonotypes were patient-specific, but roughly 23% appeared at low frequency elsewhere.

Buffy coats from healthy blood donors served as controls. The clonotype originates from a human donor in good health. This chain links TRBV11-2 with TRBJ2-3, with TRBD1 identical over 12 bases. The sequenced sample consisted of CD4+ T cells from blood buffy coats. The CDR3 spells CASSSGQGADTQYF. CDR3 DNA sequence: TGTGCCAGCAGCTCGGGACAGGGGGCGGATACGCAGTATTTT.